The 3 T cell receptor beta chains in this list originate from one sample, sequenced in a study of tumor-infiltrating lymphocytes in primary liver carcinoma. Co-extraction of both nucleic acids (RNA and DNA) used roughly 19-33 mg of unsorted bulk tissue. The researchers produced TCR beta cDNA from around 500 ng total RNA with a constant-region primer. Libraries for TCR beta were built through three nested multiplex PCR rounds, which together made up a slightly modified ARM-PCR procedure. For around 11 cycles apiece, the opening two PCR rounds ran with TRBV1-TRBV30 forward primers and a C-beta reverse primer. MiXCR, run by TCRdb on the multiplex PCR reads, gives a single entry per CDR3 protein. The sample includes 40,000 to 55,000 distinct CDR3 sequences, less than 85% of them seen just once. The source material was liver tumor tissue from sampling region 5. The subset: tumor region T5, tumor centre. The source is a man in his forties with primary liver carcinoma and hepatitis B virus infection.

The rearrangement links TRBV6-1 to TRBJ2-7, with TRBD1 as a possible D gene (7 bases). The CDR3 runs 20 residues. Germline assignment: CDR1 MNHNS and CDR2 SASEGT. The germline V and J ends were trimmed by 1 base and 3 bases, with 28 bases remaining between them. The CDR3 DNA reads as TGTGCCAGCAGTGAAGGGGTTCCGAGACAGGGAGGATGGAGCTTCTACGAGCAGTACTTC. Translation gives CASSEGVPRQGGWSFYEQYF.

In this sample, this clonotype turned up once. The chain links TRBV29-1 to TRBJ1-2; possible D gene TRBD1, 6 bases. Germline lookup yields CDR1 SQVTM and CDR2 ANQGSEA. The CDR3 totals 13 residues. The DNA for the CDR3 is TGCAACGTGGGGACGTCGGGGACATTTGGCTACACCTTC. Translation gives CNVGTSGTFGYTF.

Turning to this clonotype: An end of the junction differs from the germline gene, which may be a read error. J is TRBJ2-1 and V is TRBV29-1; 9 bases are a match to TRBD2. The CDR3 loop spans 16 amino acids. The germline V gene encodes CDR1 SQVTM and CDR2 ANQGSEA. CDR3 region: CSVEPLASGTYNEQFF. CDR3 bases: TGTAGCGTTGAACCCCTGGCTAGCGGGACTTACAACGAGCAGTTCTTC.